The clone carrying this T cell receptor beta chain was detected ten times or more. This entry is derived from a study of prognosis after radiotherapy for stage I lung cancer. J gave up 9 bases and V 6 bases, and 7 bases lay outside the gene matches. The CDR3 totals 13 residues. Germline CDR1 and CDR2: ENHRY and SYGVKD. Researchers used two-round multiplex PCR to amplify TCR beta CDR3 starting from genomic DNA. Individual primers that were specific to each TRBV and TRBJ gene served in first-round PCR. TCRdb redid the calling of the multiplex PCR reads with MiXCR, one entry per CDR3 protein. The data show under 55,000 distinct CDR3 sequences, 30% to 35% seen once. All patients showed node-negative disease on CT and PET/CT and lacked prior chemotherapy, radiotherapy or other malignancies.

This specimen consisted of PBMCs, obtained before or after stereotactic body radiation therapy (not recorded which). This chain uses TRBV10-3 with TRBJ2-2, with 7 bases that match TRBD1. This TCR was recovered from a donor aged 50 or older with non-small cell lung cancer. CDR3 in amino acids: CAIRPGTARELFF. The CDR3 bases are TGTGCCATCAGACCCGGGACAGCCCGGGAGCTGTTTTTT.